The rows below give T cell receptor beta chains drawn from one sample of a study of blood T cell repertoires in COVID-19. Libraries were prepared by immunoSEQ multiplex PCR; TCRdb keeps only in-frame clonotypes and omits some of them. The table shows fewer than 250,000 clones, with 92% occurring only once. The sample comprised peripheral blood. These receptors all come from a man between 60 and 75 years old with COVID-19, enrolled during active disease. Both conserved end residues are part of each CDR3. A D gene is named only where the DNA matches it firmly. Size tells how often a clone was seen (once, few, many) or the class of an expanded clone, and some rows leave it out.

-,TRBJ2-3,TRBD2,TRBV5-1,TGCGCCAGCAGCGCTGGGGGACTAGCGTCAGATACGCAGTATTTT,CASSAGGLASDTQYF
-,TRBJ1-2,TRBD1,TRBV27,TGTGCCAGCAGCCTTCAGGGGGCCGGGGGCTACACCTTC,CASSLQGAGGYTF
-,TRBJ2-1,TRBD1,TRBV5-4,TGTGCCAGCAGCTCCAAGACAGGGGTTGGCTACAACAATGAGCAGTTCTTC,CASSSKTGVGYNNEQFF
-,TRBJ1-3,-,TRBV9,TGTGCCAGCAGCGTAGCAGGAAACTCTGGAAACACCATATATTTT,CASSVAGNSGNTIYF
once,TRBJ2-7,TRBD1,TRBV7-2,TGTGCCAGCAGCTTATCGTTACAGGGGAAGGGCGAGCAGTACTTC,CASSLSLQGKGEQYF
-,TRBJ2-3,TRBD2,TRBV27,TGTGCCAGCTGCCCCTCAGCGGGAGGGGGGGATACGCAGTATTTT,CASCPSAGGGDTQYF
-,TRBJ1-4,-,TRBV7-3,TGTGCCAGCAGCCCAGGACCAGGGGAAAAACTGTTTTTT,CASSPGPGEKLFF
-,TRBJ1-1,-,TRBV12-3/TRBV12-4,TGTGCCAGCAGCCGTGGAGAGAGGCTCGAAGCTTTCTTT,CASSRGERLEAFF
-,TRBJ1-6,TRBD1,TRBV13,TGTGCCAGCAGCTCCGGGGTGAGCCGGGACAGAGGTTCACCCCTCCACTTT,CASSSGVSRDRGSPLHF
-,TRBJ2-2,-,TRBV2,TGTGCCAGCACCCTAGGGGTCACCGGGGAGCTGTTTTTT,CASTLGVTGELFF
-,TRBJ2-7,TRBD1,TRBV9,TGTGCCAGCAGCGTAGGTTCTGGTAACAGGGGGGACGAGCAGTACTTC,CASSVGSGNRGDEQYF
-,TRBJ1-1,-,TRBV19,TGTGCCAGTAGTCCCACGAGGAGCACTGAAGCTTTCTTT,CASSPTRSTEAFF
once,TRBJ2-1,TRBD1,TRBV2,TGTGCCAGCAGCTCACGGACAGGGTTAGACAATGAGCAGTTCTTC,CASSSRTGLDNEQFF
-,TRBJ1-3,-,TRBV30,TGTGCCTGGGGGGGAGGGATATCTGGAAACACCATATATTTT,CAWGGGISGNTIYF
once,TRBJ1-2,-,TRBV9,TGTGCCAGCAGCGCCTCCTCGTGGGGGGAGGGTGGCTACACCTTC,CASSASSWGEGGYTF
-,TRBJ1-4,-,TRBV19,TGTGCCAGTAGTATAGGTGGGGCGTCGGGCTATGCAACTAATGAAAAACTGTTTTTT,CASSIGGASGYATNEKLFF
-,TRBJ2-7,-,TRBV3-1/TRBV3-2,TGTGCCAGCAGCTTGCGGAGCAGCTCCTACGAGCAGTACTTC,CASSLRSSSYEQYF
-,TRBJ2-3,TRBD1,TRBV6-6,TGTGCCACCCGGGACAGGGGAGCTCGCACAGATACGCAGTATTTT,CATRDRGARTDTQYF
-,TRBJ2-2,TRBD1,TRBV4-1,TGCGCCAGCAGCCAAACAGGGGTTGCCGGGGAGCTGTTTTTT,CASSQTGVAGELFF
few,TRBJ1-1,TRBD1,TRBV19,TGTGCCAGTAGTACGACGGGACAGTTAGACACTGAAGCTTTCTTT,CASSTTGQLDTEAFF
-,TRBJ2-3,TRBD2,TRBV12-5,TGTGCTAGTGGTGCCTCCGGGACTAGCGGGGGGGGGCGGTTCACAGATACGCAGTATTTT,CASGASGTSGGGRFTDTQYF
-,TRBJ1-6,-,TRBV14,TGTGCCAGCAGCCAAGACATAACAGGGATCTCACCCCTCCACTTT,CASSQDITGISPLHF
once,TRBJ1-1,-,TRBV19,TGTGCCAGTAACACAGGGTATCAAATCGCTGAAGCTTTCTTT,CASNTGYQIAEAFF
-,TRBJ2-2,-,TRBV21-1,TGTGCCAGCAGCCTGGGGAGCGGGGAGCTGTTTTTT,CASSLGSGELFF
-,TRBJ2-7,-,TRBV19,TGTGCCAGTAGTATCAGGGCCGTTGGCGGCCTGAACTCCTACGAGCAGTACTTC,CASSIRAVGGLNSYEQYF
-,TRBJ2-5,-,TRBV4-1,TGCGCCAGCAGCCAAGAGCGCGGTAGCGAATGGTCCCAAGAGACCCAGTACTTC,CASSQERGSEWSQETQYF
-,TRBJ2-2,-,TRBV6-5,TGTGCCAGCTCCGTGGAGGGGGAGCTGTTTTTT,CASSVEGELFF
once,TRBJ2-2,-,TRBV7-9,TGTGCCCGCGGGGGGACAGGGTTGAACACCGGGGAGCTGTTTTTT,CARGGTGLNTGELFF
-,TRBJ2-6,-,TRBV30,TGTGCCGGCACAACGGGACACCTTACCTCTGGGGCCAACGTCCTGACTTTC,CAGTTGHLTSGANVLTF
-,TRBJ2-1,-,TRBV6-1,TGTGCCAGCAGTGTCGGTACAGGGAGCTCCTACAATGAGCAGTTCTTC,CASSVGTGSSYNEQFF
-,TRBJ1-6,-,TRBV6-5,TGTGCCAGCAGGGCCGGGACTGAATTTTCACCCCTCCACTTT,CASRAGTEFSPLHF
-,TRBJ2-6,-,TRBV19,TGTGCCACCCCCCGCGGCGGGGACGCCTCTGGGGCCAACGTCCTGACTTTC,CATPRGGDASGANVLTF
-,TRBJ1-2,TRBD1,TRBV5-1,TGCGCCAGCAGCTCGCCCCTCACCGGGACAGGGGGTTTTGGCTATGGCTACACCTTC,CASSSPLTGTGGFGYGYTF